These T cell receptor beta chains were read from a single sample in a study of blood T cell repertoires in COVID-19. The table came from immunoSEQ multiplex PCR; TCRdb's copy has only in-frame clones and leaves some out. The table has 59,000 or so clones, 70% to 75% seen once. Material: peripheral blood. These receptor sequences come from a woman aged 45-65 years with active or convalescent COVID-19. Both conserved end residues are part of each CDR3. Each record gives: V gene, J gene, D gene, clone size, CDR3 protein, CDR3 DNA. The D gene is left open where the match is weak. Clone size is not always given. Where it is, it says once, few, many or a class for expanded clones.

TRBV4-1	TRBJ2-1	.	.	CASSQGGSNYNEQFF	TGCGCCAGCAGCCAGGGGGGTTCGAACTACAATGAGCAGTTCTTC
TRBV2	TRBJ2-2	TRBD2	.	CASSVAGGNTGELFF	TGTGCCAGCAGTGTAGCGGGAGGAAATACCGGGGAGCTGTTTTTT
TRBV29-1	TRBJ2-2	.	.	CSVGAFANTGELFF	TGCAGCGTTGGGGCTTTTGCGAACACCGGGGAGCTGTTTTTT
TRBV4-1	TRBJ2-2	TRBD2	.	CASSQTSVTGELFF	TGCGCCAGCAGCCAGACTAGCGTCACCGGGGAGCTGTTTTTT
TRBV10-3	TRBJ1-5	.	.	CAISGEQGYQPQHF	TGTGCCATCAGTGGGGAACAGGGCTATCAGCCCCAGCATTTT
TRBV4-1	TRBJ1-2	.	few	CASSQGSGARAPGYTF	TGCGCCAGCAGCCAAGGTTCAGGGGCGCGGGCGCCTGGCTACACCTTC
TRBV18	TRBJ1-5	.	.	CASSPVAGVNQPQHF	TGTGCCAGCTCACCTGTGGCAGGGGTTAATCAGCCCCAGCATTTT
TRBV4-2	TRBJ1-1	TRBD1	.	CASSQGGQGQAFF	TGTGCCAGCAGCCAAGGTGGACAGGGGCAAGCTTTCTTT
TRBV12-3/TRBV12-4	TRBJ1-2	TRBD1	many	CASSLNRGYGYTF	TGTGCCAGCAGTTTAAACAGGGGCTATGGCTACACCTTC
TRBV2	TRBJ2-7	TRBD1	.	CASRRGQDPYEQYF	TGTGCCAGCAGGAGGGGACAGGACCCCTACGAGCAGTACTTC
TRBV18	TRBJ2-1	TRBD2	.	CASSPPGGRAHNEQFF	TGTGCCAGCTCACCACCGGGGGGGAGGGCCCACAATGAGCAGTTCTTC
TRBV5-1	TRBJ2-7	.	.	CASSLQPGENLYEQYF	TGCGCCAGCAGCTTGCAGCCAGGGGAAAATCTCTACGAGCAGTACTTC
TRBV30	TRBJ1-3	TRBD1	.	CAWVRGLSGNTIYF	TGTGCCTGGGTTAGGGGGCTCTCTGGAAACACCATATATTTT
TRBV4-1	TRBJ2-1	TRBD2	few	CASSQGIAGLGDEQFF	TGCGCCAGCAGCCAAGGCATAGCGGGTTTGGGCGATGAGCAGTTCTTC
TRBV3-1/TRBV3-2	TRBJ2-5	.	once	CASSPWGGQETQYF	TGTGCCAGCAGCCCTTGGGGCGGACAAGAGACCCAGTACTTC
TRBV5-1	TRBJ2-5	.	.	CASSLDPRETQYF	TGCGCCAGCAGCTTGGACCCCCGGGAGACCCAGTACTTC
TRBV6-4	TRBJ2-7	TRBD1	few	CASSRTGGSGDEQYF	TGTGCCAGCAGTAGGACAGGGGGCAGCGGGGACGAGCAGTACTTC
TRBV18	TRBJ1-5	TRBD1	.	CASSPAGTGGRQPQHF	TGTGCCAGCTCACCAGCCGGGACAGGGGGACGACAGCCCCAGCATTTT
TRBV6-5	TRBJ2-7	.	once	CATKGTTSYEQYF	TGTGCCACCAAAGGGACAACCTCCTACGAGCAGTACTTC
TRBV30	TRBJ1-4	TRBD1	few	CAWTRTGGDEKLFF	TGTGCCTGGACCCGGACAGGGGGCGACGAAAAACTGTTTTTT
TRBV12-3/TRBV12-4	TRBJ2-1	.	.	CASSLKGWDEQFF	TGTGCCAGCAGTTTAAAGGGGTGGGATGAGCAGTTCTTC
TRBV7-8	TRBJ1-3	.	.	CASSLKQFGNTIYF	TGTGCCAGCAGCTTAAAGCAATTTGGAAACACCATATATTTT
TRBV11-2	TRBJ2-7	.	.	CASSQGNSYEQYF	TGTGCCAGCAGCCAGGGGAACTCCTACGAGCAGTACTTC
TRBV19	TRBJ2-1	TRBD2	.	CASSIGGGSGRSGNEQFF	TGTGCCAGTAGTATAGGGGGGGGTAGCGGGAGATCGGGAAATGAGCAGTTCTTC
TRBV27	TRBJ2-1	TRBD2	.	CASSPMGAGGYNEQFF	TGTGCCAGCAGTCCCATGGGAGCGGGAGGGTACAATGAGCAGTTCTTC
TRBV5-8	TRBJ2-3	TRBD2	.	CASSPDVAGAADTQYF	TGTGCCAGCAGCCCGGACGTAGCGGGAGCGGCAGATACGCAGTATTTT
TRBV3-1/TRBV3-2	TRBJ2-7	TRBD2	.	CASSRAKREVLSYEQYF	TGTGCCAGCAGCCGAGCAAAGCGGGAGGTATTATCCTACGAGCAGTACTTC
TRBV6-1	TRBJ2-2	.	.	CASSDNRDTGELFF	TGTGCCAGCAGTGATAACAGGGACACCGGGGAGCTGTTTTTT
TRBV24-1	TRBJ2-4	TRBD2	.	CATSDGGVAKNIQYF	TGTGCCACCAGTGATGGGGGGGTAGCCAAAAACATTCAGTACTTC
TRBV5-1	TRBJ2-7	TRBD1	.	CASSSGTGGYEQYF	TGCGCCAGCAGCTCCGGGACAGGGGGCTACGAGCAGTACTTC
TRBV7-8	TRBJ2-5	.	.	CASSLSVSGETQYF	TGTGCCAGCAGCTTATCTGTCTCCGGGGAGACCCAGTACTTC
TRBV24-1	TRBJ2-5	.	few	CATSDYEETQYF	TGTGCCACCAGTGATTACGAGGAGACCCAGTACTTC
TRBV28	TRBJ2-6	TRBD2	.	CASKAGDSGANVLTF	TGTGCCAGCAAGGCGGGAGACTCTGGGGCCAACGTCCTGACTTTC
TRBV25-1	TRBJ2-1	TRBD2	.	CASSERASGEPGEQFF	TGTGCCAGCAGTGAGCGAGCTAGCGGAGAGCCCGGTGAGCAGTTCTTC
TRBV19	TRBJ2-7	.	medium-sized	CASSVALLGYEQYF	TGTGCCAGTAGCGTGGCACTGCTAGGCTACGAGCAGTACTTC
TRBV15	TRBJ2-7	.	.	CATSRGRSYEQYF	TGTGCCACCAGCAGGGGCCGATCCTACGAGCAGTACTTC
TRBV21-1	TRBJ2-7	.	.	CASPTGTSTYEQYF	TGTGCCAGCCCTACCGGGACTAGCACCTACGAGCAGTACTTC
TRBV3-1/TRBV3-2	TRBJ2-1	.	.	CASSHPLENEQFF	TGTGCCAGCAGCCACCCGCTTGAGAATGAGCAGTTCTTC
TRBV11-2	TRBJ2-5	.	once	CASSLFGRGHQETQYF	TGTGCCAGCAGCTTGTTTGGGCGGGGACACCAAGAGACCCAGTACTTC